The following is a TCR beta chain sequence with its context. The antigen is undetermined. Between the trimmed V and J ends, which lost 8 bases and 0 bases, there was a span of 13 bases. CDR3 size: 15 residues. The germline CDR1 and CDR2 sequences are ENHRY and SYGVKD. Each CDR3 protein gets one entry after TCRdb re-called the 5' RACE reads with MiXCR. The sample contains about 510,000 distinct CDR3 sequences, about a fifth of which appear only once. These data belong to a study of T cells after yellow fever vaccination. Study-level information: Any fraction with a low cell number was prepared using SMART-Seq v4 Ultra Low Input.

Study outcomes and limitations: A minor fraction of clonotypes spanned both CD4 and CD8 compartments. Abundant clonotypes (contaminants from the bulk population) could be present in FACS-sorted repertoires. Clones that expanded after primary vaccination mostly reappeared after the booster (roughly 96% CD4, 80% to 90% CD8).

The specimen was PBMCs, collected about 20 days after the first yellow fever vaccination. The rearrangement joins TRBV10-3 to TRBJ2-2; TRBD1 is a possible D gene (5 bases). The receptor comes from a man aged 18 to 29 who received the YFV17D yellow fever vaccine. CDR3 sequence reads: CAIVKGASNTGELFF. The DNA of the CDR3 is TGTGCCATCGTGAAAGGGGCCTCGAACACCGGGGAGCTGTTTTTT.